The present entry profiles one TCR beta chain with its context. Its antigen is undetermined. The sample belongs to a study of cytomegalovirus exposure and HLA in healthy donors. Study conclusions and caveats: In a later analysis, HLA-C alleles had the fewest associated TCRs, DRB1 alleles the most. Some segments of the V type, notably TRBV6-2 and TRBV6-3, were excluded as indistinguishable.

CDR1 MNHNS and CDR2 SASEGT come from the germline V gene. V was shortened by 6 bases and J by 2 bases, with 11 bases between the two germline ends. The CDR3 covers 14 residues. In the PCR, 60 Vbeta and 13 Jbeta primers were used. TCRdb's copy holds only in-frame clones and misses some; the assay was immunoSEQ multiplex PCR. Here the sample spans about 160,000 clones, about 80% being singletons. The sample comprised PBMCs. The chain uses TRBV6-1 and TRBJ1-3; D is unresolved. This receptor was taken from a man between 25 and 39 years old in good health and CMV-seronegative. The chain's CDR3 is CASRTRVAGNTIYF. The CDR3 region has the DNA TGTGCCAGCAGGACGCGGGTGGCTGGAAACACCATATATTTT.